This T cell receptor beta chain originates from a study of follicular helper T cells after annual influenza vaccination. Profiling relied on immunoSEQ multiplex PCR, and the TCRdb table lists in-frame clones only, not all of them. Among over 4,000 clones listed, 75% to 85% were seen once. Sample time point: 2015-2016 season, 7 days after influenza vaccination. Sorted blood CD4 subsets were sequenced before and after adults received seasonal inactivated influenza vaccine. Donors with HIV/AIDS, active malignancy, immunomodulators or active illness were excluded. Non-naive CD4+CXCR5+PD-1+ cTfh were sorted into ICOS+CD38+ and ICOS-CD38- fractions. CDR1 is LGHNA, CDR2 YNFKEQ, per germline. The CDR3 has 15 residues. V dropped 1 base and J dropped 0 bases, with 9 bases sitting between them.

Sequenced material: CXCR5+ CD38- circulating T follicular helper cells from blood, taken 7 days after influenza vaccination. Subset: circulating Tfh, non-naive CD4+CXCR5+PD-1+ (ICOS+CD38+ or ICOS-CD38-). This rearrangement joins TRBV4-2 to TRBJ2-5, with a tentative D call TRBD1 (5 bases). This TCR was sampled from an adult who received the influenza vaccine. CDR3 amino acids: CASSQGDRNQETQYF. The CDR3 DNA reads as TGTGCCAGCAGCCAAGGAGACAGAAACCAAGAGACCCAGTACTTC.